This paragraph reports one T cell receptor beta chain. This sample was included in a study of blood T cell repertoires in COVID-19. Study summary: The origin of the acute and convalescent COVID-19 samples was the United States, Italy and Spain. PBMCs, B-cell-depleted T cells, or T cells provided the cDNA or gDNA that made up the material.

As originally analysed: Scientists estimated how many nucleated cells there were by amplifying reference gene primers. Measured with immunoSEQ multiplex PCR; TCRdb has only the in-frame clones, and not every one. V and J calls and clone size follow that table, whereas D and trimming were derived from the DNA. The repertoire has more than 55,000 clones, about 90% of them found once; the top ten carry 6.9%. The sequenced sample was peripheral blood. This TCR came from a man between 60 and 75 years old with active or convalescent COVID-19.

The CDR3 loop reads CASSLRGRDTEAFF. Here the CDR3 DNA reads TGTGCCAGCAGCCTGCGGGGGAGAGACACTGAAGCTTTCTTT. V gene TRBV6-5 combines with J gene TRBJ1-1; TRBD1 is a possible D gene (5 bases). Per the germline V gene, CDR1 is MNHEY and CDR2 is SVGAGI. V lost 6 bases, J lost 3 bases, and 14 bases lay in between. The CDR3 sequence is 14 residues long.